This T cell receptor beta chain was captured in a study of T cell responses to AZD1222 COVID-19 vaccine. In the study overall: Combined were second doses at about 4 or about 12 weeks. Study-wide results and caveats: Recipients of AZD1222 seropositive at baseline numbered only 5 to 7. With dominance at 160-218 and 743-854, vaccine-associated CD4 TCRs spanned spike.

Using immunoSEQ multiplex PCR, the repertoire was profiled, and TCRdb retains in-frame clones only, with some absent. Of about 120,000 clones listed, roughly nine tenths were seen once; the top ten hold about 27%. Note on this clone: The antigen remains undetermined.

CDR3 size: 13 residues. V lost 7 bases to trimming and J lost 3 bases, with 15 bases between them. CDR1 and CDR2 (germline): SQVTM, ANQGSEA. V is TRBV29-1 and J is TRBJ1-2, with D tentatively TRBD1 (6 bases). The receptor's source is an adult in good health. Source: peripheral blood, taken on day 0 of AZD1222 vaccination. DNA for the CDR3: TGCAGCGCCGAGGGGGGCGCCCACTATGGCTACACCTTC. It is translated as CSAEGGAHYGYTF.